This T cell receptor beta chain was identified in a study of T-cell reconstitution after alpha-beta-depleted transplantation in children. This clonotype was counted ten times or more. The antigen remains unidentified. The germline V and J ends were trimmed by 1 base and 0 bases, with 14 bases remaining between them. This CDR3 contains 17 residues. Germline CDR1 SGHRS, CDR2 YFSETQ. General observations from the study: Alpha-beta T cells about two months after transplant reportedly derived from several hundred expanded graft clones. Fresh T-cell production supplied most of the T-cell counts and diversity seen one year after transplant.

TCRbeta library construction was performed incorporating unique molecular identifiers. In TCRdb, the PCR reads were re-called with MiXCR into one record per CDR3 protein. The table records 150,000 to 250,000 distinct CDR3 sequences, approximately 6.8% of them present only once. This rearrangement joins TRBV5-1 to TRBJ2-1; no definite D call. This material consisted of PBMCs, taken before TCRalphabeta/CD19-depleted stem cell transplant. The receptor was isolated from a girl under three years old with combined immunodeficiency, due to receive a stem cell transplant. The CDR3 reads CASSLNPVVGSYNEQFF. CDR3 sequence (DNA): TGCGCCAGCAGCTTGAACCCGGTCGTAGGCTCCTACAATGAGCAGTTCTTC.